This section outlines one T cell receptor beta chain sequence together with its context. No antigen is known for it. Clones were sequenced by immunoSEQ multiplex PCR, and TCRdb holds only the in-frame ones, with some missing. The sample has fewer than 200,000 clones, around 92% seen once. The data were obtained in a study of T cell responses to AZD1222 COVID-19 vaccine. Looking at the study overall: It was second doses at about 4 or about 12 weeks that were pooled.

Trimming stripped 2 bases from V and 4 bases from J, with 11 bases between. The CDR3 is 14 residues long. Germline loops: CDR1 LNHDA, CDR2 SQIVND (reference sequence). Notes on the study in general: Females outnumbered males among donors, who were mostly white British; clonal diversity was possibly underestimated.

Sequenced material: peripheral blood, taken on day 0 of AZD1222 vaccination. The sequence was obtained from an adult in good health. The chain carries TRBV19 and TRBJ1-2; D is perhaps TRBD1 (5 bases). CDR3 protein: CASSISPDSYGYTF. The CDR3 coding sequence is TGTGCCAGTAGTATATCCCCCGACAGCTATGGCTACACCTTC.